This TCR beta chain was captured by sequencing in a study of tumor-infiltrating lymphocytes in primary liver carcinoma. General study results and limits: Tumor region pairs showed greater overlap than either tumor-adjacent or tumor-blood pairs did.

The CDR3 loop spans 15 amino acids. Germline CDR1 and CDR2: LNHDA and SQIVND (reference sequence). A remark on this clonotype: Antigen: not known. The junction differs from germline at one of its ends, possibly a read error.

From approximately 0.5 ug of total RNA, TCR beta-specific cDNA was reverse-transcribed using a constant-region primer. Investigators got TCR beta libraries out of three nested multiplex PCR rounds, done with slightly modified ARM-PCR. The first two PCR rounds, around 10 cycles each, used TRBV1-TRBV30 forward primers and a C-beta reverse primer. Each CDR3 protein is one row after TCRdb ran MiXCR on the multiplex PCR reads. The sample lists some 51,000 distinct CDR3 sequences, 70% to 80% occurring once. Co-extraction of RNA and DNA was performed on about 20-33 mg of unsorted bulk tissue. The cohort consisted of patients whose primary liver carcinoma was surgically resected. Over 75% of the cells were viable tumor cells in every tumor sample.

The V call is TRBV19, the J call TRBJ2-1; 9 bases fit TRBD2. Material: liver tumor tissue from sampling region 3. Specified subset: tumor region T3, left-lateral pole. The receptor's source is a man aged 40-50 years with primary liver carcinoma and hepatitis B virus infection. CDR3 DNA: TGTGCCAGTAGTATCGGGACTAGCCTCGGAAATGCGCAGTTCTTC. Its translation: CASSIGTSLGNAQFF.